What follows are 24 T cell receptor beta chains derived from one specimen sequenced in a study of T-cell memory formation after mild COVID-19. TCRdb recomputed calls from the 5' RACE reads with MiXCR, one row per CDR3 protein. The sample has hundreds of thousands of distinct CDR3 sequences; around 17% are singletons. The sequencing input was PBMCs or a T cell subset sorted from them (not recorded which). The receptors were gathered from a man between 18 and 29 years old who had mild COVID-19 (a few samples of this study predate the infection). Cell type and time point are not known.

The chain has TRBV6-5 and TRBJ2-3, with D perhaps TRBD2 (6 bases). Trimming removed 0 bases at V and 2 bases at J, with 12 bases between. The germline CDR1 and CDR2 sequences are MNHEY and SVGAGI. The CDR3 is made up of 16 amino acids. In DNA, the CDR3 is TGTGCCAGCAGTTACTCGGCGGGGCTTGTCACAGATACGCAGTATTTT. Its translation: CASSYSAGLVTDTQYF.

In this sample, this clonotype turned up a few times. The V and J genes are TRBV5-1 and TRBJ1-6, with D maybe TRBD1 (6 bases). The V gene's germline CDR1 is SGHRS and CDR2 YFSETQ. V dropped 4 bases and J dropped 1 base, with 15 bases sitting between them. The CDR3 consists of 17 residues. The CDR3 protein is CASSLIQGESYNSPLHF. The CDR3 DNA sequence: TGCGCCAGCAGCCTTATACAGGGAGAATCCTATAATTCACCCCTCCACTTT.

This chain links TRBV7-3 with TRBJ2-3; 10 bases match TRBD1. The CDR3 is 15 amino acids. V trimming: 5 bases; J trimming: 6 bases; junction bases outside the gene matches: 8. Germline-derived CDR1 and CDR2 are SGHTA and FQGTGA. This CDR3 is CASSRGQGNWDTQYF. DNA for the CDR3: TGTGCCAGCAGCCGGGGACAGGGGAATTGGGATACGCAGTATTTT. The full variable domain, with the rest looked up from reference TRBV7-3 and TRBJ2-3, is GAGVSQTPSNKVTEKGKYVELRCDPISGHTALYWYRQSLGQGPEFLIYFQGTGAADDSGLPNDRFFAVRPEGSVSTLKIQRTERGDSAVYLCASSRGQGNWDTQYFGPGTRLTVL.

This clonotype has a handful of counts. V is TRBV5-1 and J is TRBJ2-3; D is uncertain. Per germline, CDR1 SGHRS and CDR2 YFSETQ. V was trimmed by 0 bases and J by 2 bases, leaving 10 bases between them. The CDR3 extends over 15 amino acids. In DNA, the CDR3 is TGCGCCAGCAGCTTGGCCATAGGGTACACAGATACGCAGTATTTT. Amino acid sequence: CASSLAIGYTDTQYF.

As regards this clonotype: At one end the junction does not follow the germline gene, possibly because of a read error. The chain is built from TRBV6-4 and TRBJ1-5; tentative D call: TRBD1 (6 bases). CDR1 is MRHNA and CDR2 is SNTAGT in the germline V gene. The CDR3 has 13 amino acids. DNA of the CDR3: TGTGCCATCGTGGGGGCTAGCGATCAGCCCCAGCATTTT. This codes for CAIVGASDQPQHF.

This clonotype was seen more than once but under ten times. This CDR3 reads CASSDGTGVYNEQFF. For the CDR3, the DNA is TGTGCCAGCAGTGACGGGACCGGGGTCTACAATGAGCAGTTCTTC. The chain employs TRBV2 and TRBJ2-1, with D possibly being TRBD1 or TRBD2 (5 bases each). Germline V gene sequence: CDR1 SNHLY, CDR2 FYNNEI. The CDR3 spans 15 residues. V was clipped by 3 bases and J by 3 bases, with 12 bases between them.

This clonotype showed up just a few times. The V gene is TRBV21-1, the J gene TRBJ2-1; TRBD1, the D gene given by the table, was not confirmed from the DNA. TRBV21-1 is tagged as a pseudogene. CDR3 length: 14 residues. The CDR3 DNA reads TGTGCCAGCAGGATGGAGGACAGGGGGAATGAGCAGTTCTTC. This sequence encodes CASRMEDRGNEQFF.

The chain recombines TRBV18 with TRBJ1-2; 7 nucleotides agree with TRBD1. Germline V lookup: CDR1 KGHSH, CDR2 LQKENI. The CDR3 sequence is 16 residues long. V gave up 3 bases and J gave up 0 bases; unmatched junction bases: 7. The CDR3 sequence: CASSPSDRVANYGYTF. CDR3 nucleotides: TGTGCCAGCTCACCCTCCGACAGGGTCGCTAACTATGGCTACACCTTC. The complete variable domain, with remaining parts taken from reference TRBV18 and TRBJ1-2, reads NAGVMQNPRHLVRRRGQEARLRCSPMKGHSHVYWYRQLPEEGLKFMVYLQKENIIDESGMPKERFSAEFPKEGPSILRIQQVVRGDSAAYFCASSPSDRVANYGYTFGSGTRLTVV.

The V call is TRBV4-3, the J call TRBJ2-5, with 7 bases matching TRBD2. Germline lookup yields CDR1 LGHNA and CDR2 YSLEER. With V trimmed by 2 bases and J by 0 bases, 0 bases remained unmatched. The CDR3 contains 14 residues. The CDR3 loop reads CASSQLADQETQYF. The CDR3 DNA reads TGCGCCAGCAGCCAACTAGCGGACCAAGAGACCCAGTACTTC.

This clonotype was counted ten times or more. The rearrangement joins TRBV7-9 to TRBJ1-1, with TRBD1 identical over 7 bases. Germline-derived CDR1 and CDR2 are SEHNR and FQNEAQ (reference sequence). CDR3 length equals 13 residues. V shed 5 bases, J shed 5 bases, and the junction held 5 bases outside the gene matches. The CDR3 DNA sequence: TGTGCCAGCAGCGCGCAGGGGGAAACTGAAGCTTTCTTT. Protein sequence: CASSAQGETEAFF. The entire variable domain, with the rest obtained from reference TRBV7-9 and TRBJ1-1, is as follows: DTGVSQNPRHKITKRGQNVTFRCDPISEHNRLYWYRQTLGQGPEFLTYFQNEAQLEKSRLLSDRFSAERPKGSFSTLEIQRTEQGDSAMYLCASSAQGETEAFFGQGTRLTVV.

Only a few counts were recorded for this clonotype. The chain employs TRBV2 and TRBJ2-4, with TRBD2 matching 7 bases. CDR1 and CDR2 from the germline V gene are SNHLY and FYNNEI. The CDR3 is 14 residues long. J gave up 8 bases and V 7 bases, and 11 bases lay outside the gene matches. CDR3 nucleotides: TGTGCCAGCACCCTTGACGGGGGGAGGGACATTCAGTACTTC. Translating it yields CASTLDGGRDIQYF.

This sequence joins TRBV5-5 and TRBJ2-1, with a weak D call TRBD2 (6 bases). The V end was cut by 0 bases, the J end by 7 bases, with 11 bases between. The CDR3 sequence is 14 residues long. Germline CDR1 is SGHKS and CDR2 is YYEKEE (reference sequence). CDR3 in amino acids: CASSLVAGLNEQFF. The CDR3 coding sequence is TGTGCCAGCAGCTTGGTGGCGGGGCTTAATGAGCAGTTCTTC.

The chain is built from TRBV4-1 and TRBJ1-2, with D uncertain. This CDR3 has 18 residues. CDR1 and CDR2 from the germline V gene are MGHRA and YSYEKL. The ends were cut back, 4 bases at V and 8 bases at J, with 29 bases in the middle. For the CDR3, the DNA is TGCGCCAGCAGCCCCCCGGCACCCACCGGGAACAAAGCGGGAGGCTACACCTTC. Protein sequence: CASSPPAPTGNKAGGYTF.

V usage is TRBV6-5 and J usage is TRBJ2-3; 7 nucleotides match TRBD1. Per the germline V gene, CDR1 is MNHEY and CDR2 is SVGAGI. Trimming took 2 bases from V and 0 from J; bases not matched to a gene: 2. The CDR3 consists of 15 residues. The CDR3 sequence: CASSYGDRSTDTQYF. Here the CDR3 DNA reads TGTGCCAGCAGTTACGGGGACAGAAGCACAGATACGCAGTATTTT.

The chain links TRBV7-2 to TRBJ2-4, with 7 bases aligning to TRBD1. V lost 2 bases, J lost 0 bases, and 7 bases stayed unmatched. Germline V lookup: CDR1 SGHTA, CDR2 FQGNSA. This CDR3 has 17 amino acids. CDR3 sequence: CASSLFLTGEAKNIQYF. The CDR3 DNA is TGTGCCAGCAGCTTATTTTTAACAGGGGAAGCCAAAAACATTCAGTACTTC.

The V and J genes are TRBV4-3 and TRBJ2-5, with 10 bases fitting TRBD1. The CDR3 extends over 18 amino acids. Germline V gene sequence: CDR1 LGHNA, CDR2 YSLEER. The V gene end was trimmed by 0 bases and the J gene end by 5 bases; junction bases not matched to a gene: 12. The chain's CDR3 is CASSQEGPPTGGWETQYF. The CDR3 DNA reads as TGCGCCAGCAGCCAAGAAGGGCCCCCGACAGGGGGCTGGGAGACCCAGTACTTC.

The J gene is TRBJ2-1, the V gene TRBV4-3, with 7 bases identical to TRBD1. This CDR3 comprises 16 residues. The V and J ends lost 0 bases and 5 bases, in that order; junction bases with no gene match: 7. Germline assignment: CDR1 LGHNA and CDR2 YSLEER. The CDR3 region is CASSQEALDRHNEQFF. CDR3 sequence (DNA): TGCGCCAGCAGCCAAGAAGCCTTGGACAGGCACAATGAGCAGTTCTTC.

This clonotype was picked up a small number of times. V is TRBV5-5 and J is TRBJ1-2; D ambiguous. Germline V lookup: CDR1 SGHKS, CDR2 YYEKEE (reference sequence). This CDR3 contains 13 residues. V was trimmed by 4 bases and J by 4 bases, leaving 11 bases between them. The CDR3 DNA reads as TGTGCCAGCAGCCCGGATCTTTTCTATGGCTACACCTTC. It encodes CASSPDLFYGYTF.

This chain uses TRBV24-1 with TRBJ2-2, with 12 bases identical to TRBD1. Unmatched junction bases numbered 7, after V lost 8 bases and J lost 4 bases. The CDR3 runs 16 residues. Germline lookup yields CDR1 KGHDR and CDR2 SFDVKD. CDR3 residues: CATTTRDRGLTGELFF. CDR3 in DNA: TGTGCCACCACGACCCGGGACAGGGGGCTCACCGGGGAGCTGTTTTTT.

The V call is TRBV7-2, the J call TRBJ2-3; D is ambiguous. V lost 4 bases, J lost 10 bases, and 12 bases lay in between. Germline CDR1 and CDR2: SGHTA and FQGNSA. This CDR3 has 12 residues. As DNA, the CDR3 is TGTGCCAGCAGCTCAGGCCGGCAGGCGCAGTATTTT. Translated, it gives CASSSGRQAQYF.

This clonotype is medium-sized (0.01 to 0.1%). The CDR3 DNA reads TGTGCCAGCAGCTTGGGCAGGGGGTATGAGACCCAGTACTTC. It specifies CASSLGRGYETQYF. The chain is built from TRBV5-6 and TRBJ2-5; 7 nucleotides match TRBD1. Germline V CDR1 and CDR2: SGHDT, YYEEEE. The CDR3 is made up of 14 amino acids. Trimming took 0 bases from V and 5 from J; bases not matched to a gene: 4.

CDR3 region: CASSRGVSGANVLTF. CDR3 coding DNA: TGTGCCAGCAGCCGAGGGGTATCCGGGGCCAACGTCCTGACTTTC. This chain links TRBV7-3 with TRBJ2-6, with D perhaps given as TRBD1 or TRBD2 (5 bases each). This CDR3 spans 15 amino acids. V lost 5 bases and J 4 bases, leaving 12 bases between the germline ends. Germline CDR1 and CDR2: SGHTA and FQGTGA.

This clonotype was found many times. The rearrangement joins TRBV6-1 to TRBJ1-5; D not certain. The germline CDR1 and CDR2 sequences are MNHNS and SASEGT. This CDR3 spans 15 amino acids. Trimming took 6 bases from V and 0 from J, leaving 12 bases between them. As DNA, the CDR3 is TGTGCCAGCAGAAAAAGGAGAAATAGCAATCAGCCCCAGCATTTT. The encoded protein is CASRKRRNSNQPQHF.

The sample holds many counts of this clonotype. The chain links TRBV4-2 to TRBJ2-2; D perhaps matches TRBD2 (6 bases). The CDR3 is made up of 15 amino acids. V lost 5 bases to trimming and J lost 2 bases, with 12 bases between them. CDR1 and CDR2 (germline): LGHNA, YNFKEQ. CDR3 nucleotide sequence: TGTGCCAGCAGCTCGCGGGACGAAAACACCGGGGAGCTGTTTTTT. This translates into CASSSRDENTGELFF.